The next 24 T cell receptor beta chains were all read from a single sample in a study of T cell responses to AZD1222 COVID-19 vaccine. Profiled with immunoSEQ multiplex PCR; TCRdb holds only in-frame clones, not every one. The sample has 45,000 or so clones; under 85% are singletons. Sequenced material: peripheral blood, taken on day 0 of AZD1222 vaccination. These receptors all come from an adult in good health.

The genes are TRBV6-6 and TRBJ2-1; 11 bases fit TRBD2. V trimming: 6 bases; J trimming: 6 bases; junction bases outside the gene matches: 7. Germline V CDR1 and CDR2: MNHNY, SVGAGI (reference sequence). The CDR3 runs to 15 residues. CDR3 coding DNA: TGTGCCAGCAGCCCTGTCACTAGCGGGGGCAATGAGCAGTTCTTC. It specifies CASSPVTSGGNEQFF.

The rearrangement joins TRBV11-2 to TRBJ1-2; tentatively, D is TRBD1 (5 bases). Trimming took 5 bases from V and 6 from J, leaving 10 bases between them. Germline V gives CDR1 SGHAT, CDR2 FQNNGV. The CDR3 contains 12 residues. Here the CDR3 DNA reads TGTGCCAGCAGCCGGCAGGGTAATGGCTACACCTTC. This translates into CASSRQGNGYTF. Filled out from reference TRBV11-2 and TRBJ1-2, the complete variable domain reads EAGVAQSPRYKIIEKRQSVAFWCNPISGHATLYWYQQILGQGPKLLIQFQNNGVVDDSQLPKDRFSAERLKGVDSTLKIQPAKLEDSAVYLCASSRQGNGYTFGSGTRLTVV.

J is TRBJ2-7 and V is TRBV28; weak D call: TRBD1 (6 bases). Germline assignment: CDR1 MDHEN and CDR2 SYDVKM. The CDR3 has 14 residues. V was cut by 5 bases and J by 2 bases, with 13 bases left in between. CDR3 sequence (DNA): TGTGCCAGCAGTCCCCCGGACAGTGCCTACGAGCAGTACTTC. This sequence encodes CASSPPDSAYEQYF.

This chain uses TRBV5-1 with TRBJ1-1; no definite D call. Trimming cost V 1 base and J 6 bases, with 7 bases left between them. The CDR3 length is 12 residues. Germline assignment: CDR1 SGHRS and CDR2 YFSETQ. The DNA of the CDR3 is TGCGCCAGCAGCTTGCCGTCCTCTGAAGCTTTCTTT. Translation: CASSLPSSEAFF.

This chain joins TRBV5-1 and TRBJ1-1; D is unclear. The ends were cut back, 0 bases at V and 1 base at J, with 13 bases in the middle. Germline V gene sequence: CDR1 SGHRS, CDR2 YFSETQ. CDR3 length: 16 residues. The CDR3 sequence is CASSLALAGPNTEAFF. The CDR3 nucleotides read TGCGCCAGCAGCTTGGCGTTGGCCGGCCCGAACACTGAAGCTTTCTTT.

This clone was seen a single time. Here the CDR3 DNA reads TGTGCCAGCTCAGGCGATCAGAATGAGCAGTTCTTC. Its translation: CASSGDQNEQFF. The chain couples TRBV18 to TRBJ2-1; D is unresolved. The CDR3 loop spans 12 amino acids. Germline values: CDR1 KGHSH, CDR2 LQKENI. V dropped 5 bases and J dropped 7 bases, with 9 bases sitting between them.

This rearrangement joins TRBV12-3 or TRBV12-4 to TRBJ2-5; TRBD2 matches at 13 bases. V gave up 6 bases and J gave up 10 bases; unmatched junction bases: 2. The length of the CDR3 is 12 residues. DNA for the CDR3: TGTGCCAGCAGCGGGACTAGCGGGGACCAGTACTTC. As protein: CASSGTSGDQYF.

This clone is a singleton in its sample. V usage is TRBV5-6 and J usage is TRBJ2-1; 11 bases align to TRBD2. This CDR3 spans 15 amino acids. Per the germline V gene, CDR1 is SGHDT and CDR2 is YYEEEE. Trimming took 2 bases from V and 8 from J; bases not matched to a gene: 6. In DNA, the CDR3 is TGTGCCAGCAGCTTTCCTAGCGGGGGGTTGTATGAGCAGTTCTTC. This codes for CASSFPSGGLYEQFF.

The chain combines TRBV3-1 (or the pseudogene TRBV3-2) with TRBJ1-1; D gene ambiguous. The CDR3 loop spans 16 amino acids. V was trimmed by 1 base and J by 3 bases, leaving 15 bases between them. CDR1 LGHDT and CDR2 YNNKEL come from the germline V gene (reference sequence). CDR3 coding DNA: TGTGCCAGCAGCCAAGGTCACAGCCGGAGGGACACTGAAGCTTTCTTT. This gives the protein CASSQGHSRRDTEAFF.

CDR3 DNA sequence: TGTGCCAGCAGTGAACCCGACGAGCAGTACTTC. Encoded protein: CASSEPDEQYF. The chain carries TRBV2 and TRBJ2-7; D gene unclear. V shed 2 bases and J shed 5 bases, with 4 bases lying between them. This CDR3 has 11 amino acids. Germline V CDR1 and CDR2: SNHLY, FYNNEI.

The V and J genes are TRBV5-1 and TRBJ1-4; D uncertain. Per germline, CDR1 SGHRS and CDR2 YFSETQ. CDR3 size: 12 residues. V lost 0 bases, J lost 6 bases, and 3 bases lay in between. The CDR3 DNA is TGCGCCAGCAGCTTGGGAGATGAAAAACTGTTTTTT. Protein: CASSLGDEKLFF.

CDR3 residues: CASSSDSLSYEQYF. DNA of the CDR3: TGTGCCAGCAGTTCCGACAGCCTCTCCTACGAGCAGTACTTC. This chain connects TRBV28 to TRBJ2-7; D might be TRBD1 (5 bases). CDR3 length equals 14 residues. V lost 4 bases, J lost 0 bases, and 10 bases lay in between. CDR1 MDHEN and CDR2 SYDVKM come from the germline V gene.

The V call is TRBV9, the J call TRBJ1-2, with 8 nucleotides matching TRBD1. J gave up 4 bases and V 0 bases, and 5 bases lay outside the gene matches. The CDR3 is 15 amino acids. The V gene's germline CDR1 is SGDLS and CDR2 YYNGEE. The DNA for the CDR3 is TGTGCCAGCAGCGTAGTGGCAGGGGGCAGCTATGGCTACACCTTC. Residues: CASSVVAGGSYGYTF.

This clone occurred a few times. This sequence joins TRBV3-1 (or the pseudogene TRBV3-2) and TRBJ1-1; D perhaps matches TRBD1 (5 bases). Looked up from germline, CDR1 is LGHDT and CDR2 is YNNKEL (reference sequence). Trimming cost V 5 bases and J 6 bases, with 13 bases left between them. CDR3 length: 13 amino acids. The CDR3 DNA reads TGTGCCAGCAGCGCCGGGGCGGACGCTGAAGCTTTCTTT. Its translation: CASSAGADAEAFF.

This rearrangement joins TRBV5-1 to TRBJ2-3; 11 bases are a match to TRBD2. Germline lookup yields CDR1 SGHRS and CDR2 YFSETQ. This CDR3 is 17 amino acids long. V shed 4 bases and J 3 bases; nucleotides not matched to a gene: 10. The CDR3, as DNA: TGCGCCAGCAGCCAAGGAGTAGCGGGAGGGCGGACAGATACGCAGTATTTT. This translates into CASSQGVAGGRTDTQYF.

The gene calls are TRBV10-3 and TRBJ2-2; 11 nucleotides line up with TRBD2. The CDR3 is 16 amino acids. The germline V gene has CDR1 ENHRY and CDR2 SYGVKD. The J segment lost 1 base and the V segment lost 8 bases, leaving 6 bases of the junction unmatched. CDR3 protein: CAIPASGGQNTGELFF. The CDR3 DNA sequence: TGTGCCATCCCGGCTAGCGGGGGGCAGAACACCGGGGAGCTGTTTTTT.

Only one count was recorded for this clone. The J gene is TRBJ2-2, the V gene TRBV11-2; tentative D call: TRBD1 (6 bases). The V end lost 1 base, the J end lost 5 bases, and 11 bases lay between the germline ends. From germline, CDR1 is SGHAT and CDR2 FQNNGV. The CDR3 covers 15 residues. The CDR3 DNA reads as TGTGCCAGCAGCTTAGTTCCAGGGGCTACCGGGGAGCTGTTTTTT. Its translation: CASSLVPGATGELFF.

The J gene is TRBJ1-3, the V gene TRBV7-3, with 7 bases identical to TRBD1. V lost 5 bases and J lost 0; bases outside the gene matches: 1. This CDR3 is built from 14 residues. Per germline, CDR1 SGHTA and CDR2 FQGTGA. Written as DNA, the CDR3 is TGTGCCAGCAGCCAGGGGGGCTCTGGAAACACCATATATTTT. This gives the protein CASSQGGSGNTIYF.

The chain carries TRBV27 and TRBJ1-1; D possibly corresponds to TRBD1 (6 bases). CDR3 length equals 14 residues. Germline-derived CDR1 and CDR2 are MNHEY and SMNVEV (reference sequence). V lost 4 bases and J 0 bases, leaving 9 bases between the germline ends. CDR3 nucleotide sequence: TGTGCCAGCAGTTCGGACAGATTGAACACTGAAGCTTTCTTT. It codes for CASSSDRLNTEAFF.

The rearrangement joins TRBV7-2 to TRBJ1-1; possibly TRBD1 for D (5 bases). V was shortened by 0 bases and J by 4 bases, with 9 bases between the two germline ends. This CDR3 is 14 amino acids long. Germline loops: CDR1 SGHTA, CDR2 FQGNSA. DNA for the CDR3: TGTGCCAGCAGCTTAGCGCCCGGGACCACTGAAGCTTTCTTT. As protein: CASSLAPGTTEAFF.

The gene calls are TRBV15 and TRBJ1-4; the D is unclear. The CDR3 is 13 residues long. CDR1 and CDR2 (germline): LNHNV, YYDKDF (reference sequence). V was trimmed by 1 base and J by 3 bases, leaving 3 bases between them. The CDR3 coding sequence is TGTGCCACCAGCAGAGCTGCTAATGAAAAACTGTTTTTT. This sequence encodes CATSRAANEKLFF. Drawing the rest from reference TRBV15 and TRBJ1-4, the complete variable domain is DAMVIQNPRYQVTQFGKPVTLSCSQTLNHNVMYWYQQKSSQAPKLLFHYYDKDFNNEADTPDNFQSRRPNTSFCFLDIRSPGLGDTAMYLCATSRAANEKLFFGSGTQLSVL.

V is TRBV19 and J is TRBJ1-5; TRBD1 is a possible D gene (5 bases). Per the germline V gene, CDR1 is LNHDA and CDR2 is SQIVND (reference sequence). Trimming shortened V by 0 bases and J by 5 bases, and 17 bases separated the two germline ends. This CDR3 has 17 amino acids. The CDR3 DNA follows: TGTGCCAGTAGTATAGATCCAGGGCGACAGATCTATCAGCCCCAGCATTTT. Amino acids: CASSIDPGRQIYQPQHF.

The rearrangement uses TRBV19 and TRBJ2-1, with 7 bases lining up with TRBD2. V shed 5 bases, J shed 6 bases, and the junction held 13 bases outside the gene matches. Germline V gene lookup returns CDR1 LNHDA and CDR2 SQIVND (reference sequence). The length of the CDR3 is 16 residues. CDR3 amino acids: CASSFRTNWGGNEQFF. CDR3 in DNA: TGTGCCAGTAGTTTCAGGACTAATTGGGGGGGCAATGAGCAGTTCTTC.

The chain couples TRBV5-6 to TRBJ1-2; D remains ambiguous. The CDR3 is 14 amino acids. Per germline, CDR1 SGHDT and CDR2 YYEEEE. V gave up 3 bases and J gave up 3 bases, with 12 bases separating them. DNA for the CDR3: TGTGCCAGCAGCTACGGTAGTGAAGACTATGGCTACACCTTC. Protein sequence: CASSYGSEDYGYTF.